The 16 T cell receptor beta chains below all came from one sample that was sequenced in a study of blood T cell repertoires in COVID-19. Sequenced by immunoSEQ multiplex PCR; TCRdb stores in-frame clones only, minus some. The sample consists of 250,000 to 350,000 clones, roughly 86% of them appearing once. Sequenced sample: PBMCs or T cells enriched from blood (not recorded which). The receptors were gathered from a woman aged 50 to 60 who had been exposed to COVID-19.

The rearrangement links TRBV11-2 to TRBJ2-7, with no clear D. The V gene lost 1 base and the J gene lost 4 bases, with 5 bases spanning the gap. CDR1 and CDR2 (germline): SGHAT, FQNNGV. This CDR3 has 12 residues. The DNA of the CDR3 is TGTGCCAGCAGCTTAGGCAGGTACGAGCAGTACTTC. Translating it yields CASSLGRYEQYF.

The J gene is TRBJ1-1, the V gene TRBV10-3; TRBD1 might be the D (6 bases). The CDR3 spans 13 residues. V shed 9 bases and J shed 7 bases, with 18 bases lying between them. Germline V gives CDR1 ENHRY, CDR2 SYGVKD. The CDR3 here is CAIRLLGQNEAFF. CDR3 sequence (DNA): TGTGCCATAAGGCTACTTGGACAGAATGAAGCTTTCTTT.

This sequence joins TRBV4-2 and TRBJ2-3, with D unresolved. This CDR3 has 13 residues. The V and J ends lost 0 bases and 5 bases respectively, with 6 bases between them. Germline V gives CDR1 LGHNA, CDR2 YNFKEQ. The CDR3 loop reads CASSQERKDTQYF. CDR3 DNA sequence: TGTGCCAGCAGCCAAGAGAGGAAAGATACGCAGTATTTT.

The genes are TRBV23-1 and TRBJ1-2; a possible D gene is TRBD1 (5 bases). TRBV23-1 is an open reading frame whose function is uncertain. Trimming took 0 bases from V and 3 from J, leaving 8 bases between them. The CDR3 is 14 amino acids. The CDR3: CASSQSSTDYGYTF. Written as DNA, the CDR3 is TGCGCCAGCAGTCAATCTTCGACAGACTATGGCTACACCTTC.

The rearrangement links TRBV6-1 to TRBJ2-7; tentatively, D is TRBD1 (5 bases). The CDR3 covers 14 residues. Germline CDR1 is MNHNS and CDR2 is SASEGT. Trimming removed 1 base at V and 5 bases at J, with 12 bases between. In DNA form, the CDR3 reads TGTGCCAGCAGTGAAGGCAGGGTTGACCACGAGCAGTACTTC. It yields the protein CASSEGRVDHEQYF.

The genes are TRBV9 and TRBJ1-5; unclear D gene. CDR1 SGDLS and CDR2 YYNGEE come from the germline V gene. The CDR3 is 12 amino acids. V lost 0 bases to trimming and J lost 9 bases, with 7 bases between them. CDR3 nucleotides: TGTGCCAGCAGCGTAGAAGGAGGGCCCCAGCATTTT. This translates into CASSVEGGPQHF.

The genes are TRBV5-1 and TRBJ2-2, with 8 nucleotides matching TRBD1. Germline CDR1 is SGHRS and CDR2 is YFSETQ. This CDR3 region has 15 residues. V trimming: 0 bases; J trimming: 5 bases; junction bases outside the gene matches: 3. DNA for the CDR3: TGCGCCAGCAGCTTGGGGACAGGGCCAACCGGGGAGCTGTTTTTT. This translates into CASSLGTGPTGELFF. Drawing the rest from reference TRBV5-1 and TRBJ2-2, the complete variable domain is KAGVTQTPRYLIKTRGQQVTLSCSPISGHRSVSWYQQTPGQGLQFLFEYFSETQRNKGNFPGRFSGRQFSNSRSEMNVSTLELGDSALYLCASSLGTGPTGELFFGEGSRLTVL.

CDR3 amino acids: CASSLIGLAGGLSDTQYF. The CDR3 DNA follows: TGTGCCAGCAGTTTAATTGGACTAGCGGGAGGATTGTCAGATACGCAGTATTTT. The genes are TRBV6-2 or TRBV6-3 and TRBJ2-3; TRBD2 matches at 14 bases. The CDR3 sequence is 18 residues long. The V gene's germline CDR1 is MNHEY and CDR2 SVGEGT. V was pared by 4 bases and J by 4 bases, with 10 bases of the junction left unmatched.

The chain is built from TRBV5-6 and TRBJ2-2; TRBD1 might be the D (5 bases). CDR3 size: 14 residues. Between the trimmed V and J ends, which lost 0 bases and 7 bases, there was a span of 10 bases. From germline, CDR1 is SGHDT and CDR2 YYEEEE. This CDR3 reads CASSLEAGIGELFF. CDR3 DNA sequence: TGTGCCAGCAGCTTGGAGGCAGGGATCGGGGAGCTGTTTTTT.

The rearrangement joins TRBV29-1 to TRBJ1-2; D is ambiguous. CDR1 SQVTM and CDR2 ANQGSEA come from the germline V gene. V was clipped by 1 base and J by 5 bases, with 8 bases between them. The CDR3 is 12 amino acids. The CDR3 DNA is TGCAGCGTTGAAGGGGAGTTGTATGGCTACACCTTC. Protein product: CSVEGELYGYTF.

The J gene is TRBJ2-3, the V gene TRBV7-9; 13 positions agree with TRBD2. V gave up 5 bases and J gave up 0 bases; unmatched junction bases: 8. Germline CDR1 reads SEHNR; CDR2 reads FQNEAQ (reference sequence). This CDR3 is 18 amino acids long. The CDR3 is CASSLGLAGSTSTDTQYF. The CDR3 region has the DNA TGTGCCAGCAGCCTGGGACTAGCGGGGAGCACTAGCACAGATACGCAGTATTTT.

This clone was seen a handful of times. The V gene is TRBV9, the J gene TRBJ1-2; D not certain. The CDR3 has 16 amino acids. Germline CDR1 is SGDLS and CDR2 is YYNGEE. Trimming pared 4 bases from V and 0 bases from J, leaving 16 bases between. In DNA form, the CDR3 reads TGTGCCAGCAGCCCACCGACCGGAGTTTCTAACTATGGCTACACCTTC. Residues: CASSPPTGVSNYGYTF.

The CDR3 nucleotides read TGTGCCAGCAGTGAATGGAGGACAGGGGGCGGTGGGTCTGGAAACACCATATATTTT. Encoded protein: CASSEWRTGGGGSGNTIYF. The rearrangement uses TRBV6-1 and TRBJ1-3; TRBD1 agrees at 11 bases. CDR1 is MNHNS and CDR2 is SASEGT in the germline V gene. Trimming took 2 bases from V and 1 from J; bases not matched to a gene: 10. The CDR3 is 19 amino acids.

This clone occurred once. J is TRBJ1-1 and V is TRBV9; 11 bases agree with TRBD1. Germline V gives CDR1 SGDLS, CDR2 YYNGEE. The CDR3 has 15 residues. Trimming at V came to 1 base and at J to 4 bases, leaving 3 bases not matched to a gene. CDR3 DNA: TGTGCCAGCAGCGTAACCGGGACAGGGGGCACTGAAGCTTTCTTT. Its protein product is CASSVTGTGGTEAFF.

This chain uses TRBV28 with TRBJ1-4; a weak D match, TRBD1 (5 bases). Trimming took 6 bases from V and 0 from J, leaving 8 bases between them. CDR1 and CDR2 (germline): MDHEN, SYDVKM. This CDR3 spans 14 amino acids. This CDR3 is CASRDSATNEKLFF. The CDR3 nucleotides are TGTGCCAGCAGAGACAGCGCAACTAATGAAAAACTGTTTTTT.

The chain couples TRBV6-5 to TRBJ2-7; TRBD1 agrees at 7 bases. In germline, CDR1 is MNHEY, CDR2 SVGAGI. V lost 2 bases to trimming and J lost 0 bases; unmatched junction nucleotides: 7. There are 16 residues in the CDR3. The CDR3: CASSYNSWDSSYEQYF. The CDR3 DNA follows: TGTGCCAGCAGTTACAACTCCTGGGACAGCTCCTACGAGCAGTACTTC.